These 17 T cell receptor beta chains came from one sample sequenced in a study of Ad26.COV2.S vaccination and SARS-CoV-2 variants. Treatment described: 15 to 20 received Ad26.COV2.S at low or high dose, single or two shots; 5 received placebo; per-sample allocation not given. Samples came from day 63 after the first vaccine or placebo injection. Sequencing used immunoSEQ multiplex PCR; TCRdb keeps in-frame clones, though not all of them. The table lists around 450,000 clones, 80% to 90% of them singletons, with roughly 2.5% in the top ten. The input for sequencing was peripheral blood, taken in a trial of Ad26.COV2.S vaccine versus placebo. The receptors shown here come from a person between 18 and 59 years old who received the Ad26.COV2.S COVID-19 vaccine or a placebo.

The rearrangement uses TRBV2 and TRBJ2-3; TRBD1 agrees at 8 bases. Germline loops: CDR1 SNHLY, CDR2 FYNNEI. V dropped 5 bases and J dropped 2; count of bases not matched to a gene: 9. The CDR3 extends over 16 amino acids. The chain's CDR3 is CASSTTTGAPTDTQYF. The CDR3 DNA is TGTGCCAGCAGTACCACGACAGGGGCTCCCACAGATACGCAGTATTTT.

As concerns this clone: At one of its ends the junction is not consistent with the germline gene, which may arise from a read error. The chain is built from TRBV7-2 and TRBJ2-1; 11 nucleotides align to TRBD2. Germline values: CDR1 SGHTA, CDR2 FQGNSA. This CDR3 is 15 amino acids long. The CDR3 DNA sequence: TGTGCCAGCACCTTAACTAGCGGGGGAGGGAATGAGCAGTTCTTC. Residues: CASTLTSGGGNEQFF. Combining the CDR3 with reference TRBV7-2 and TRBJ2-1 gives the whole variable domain GAGVSQSPSNKVTEKGKDVELRCDPISGHTALYWYRQSLGQGLEFLIYFQGNSAPDKSGLPSDRFSAERTGGSVSTLTIQRTQQEDSAVYLCASTLTSGGGNEQFFGPGTRLTVL.

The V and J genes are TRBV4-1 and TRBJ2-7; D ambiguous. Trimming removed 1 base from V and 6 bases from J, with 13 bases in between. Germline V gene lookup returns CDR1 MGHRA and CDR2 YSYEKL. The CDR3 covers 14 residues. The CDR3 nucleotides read TGCGCCAGCAGCCAAGTTCTTTCTAGTCGCGAGCAGTACGTC. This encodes CASSQVLSSREQYV.

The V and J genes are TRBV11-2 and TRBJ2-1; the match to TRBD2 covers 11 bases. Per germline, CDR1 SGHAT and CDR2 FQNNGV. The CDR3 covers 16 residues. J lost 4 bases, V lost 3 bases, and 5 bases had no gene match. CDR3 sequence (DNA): TGTGCCAGCAGCTTTAGCGGGGGGGCCGAGTACAATGAGCAGTTCTTC. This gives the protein CASSFSGGAEYNEQFF.

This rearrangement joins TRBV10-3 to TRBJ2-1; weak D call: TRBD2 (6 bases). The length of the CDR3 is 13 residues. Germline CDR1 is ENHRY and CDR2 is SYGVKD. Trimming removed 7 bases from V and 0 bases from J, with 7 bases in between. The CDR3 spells CAIIADSYNEQFF. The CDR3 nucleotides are TGTGCCATCATAGCGGACTCCTACAATGAGCAGTTCTTC.

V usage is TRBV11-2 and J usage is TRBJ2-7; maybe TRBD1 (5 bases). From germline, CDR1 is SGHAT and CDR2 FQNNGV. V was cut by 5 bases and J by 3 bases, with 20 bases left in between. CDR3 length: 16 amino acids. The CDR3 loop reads CASSHIRSGIVYEQYF. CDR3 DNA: TGTGCCAGCAGCCACATACGCTCAGGGATCGTCTACGAGCAGTACTTC. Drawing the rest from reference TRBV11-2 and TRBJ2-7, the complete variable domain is EAGVAQSPRYKIIEKRQSVAFWCNPISGHATLYWYQQILGQGPKLLIQFQNNGVVDDSQLPKDRFSAERLKGVDSTLKIQPAKLEDSAVYLCASSHIRSGIVYEQYFGPGTRLTVT.

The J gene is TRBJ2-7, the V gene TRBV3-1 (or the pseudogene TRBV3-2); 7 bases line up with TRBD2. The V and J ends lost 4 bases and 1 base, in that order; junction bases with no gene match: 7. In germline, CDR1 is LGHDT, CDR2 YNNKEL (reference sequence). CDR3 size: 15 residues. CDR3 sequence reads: CASSPLWGGSYEQYF. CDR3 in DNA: TGTGCCAGCAGCCCCCTATGGGGGGGGTCCTACGAGCAGTACTTC.

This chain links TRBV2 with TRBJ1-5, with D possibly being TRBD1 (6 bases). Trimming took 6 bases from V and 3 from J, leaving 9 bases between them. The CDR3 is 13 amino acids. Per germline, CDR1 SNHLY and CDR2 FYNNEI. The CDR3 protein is CASRGDNNQPQHF. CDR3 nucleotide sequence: TGTGCCAGCAGGGGGGACAACAATCAGCCCCAGCATTTT.

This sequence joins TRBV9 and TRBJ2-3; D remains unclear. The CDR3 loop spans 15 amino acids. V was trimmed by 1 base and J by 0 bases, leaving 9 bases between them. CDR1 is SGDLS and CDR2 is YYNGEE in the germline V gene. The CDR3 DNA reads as TGTGCCAGCAGCGTACAGATCTCTAGCACAGATACGCAGTATTTT. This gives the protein CASSVQISSTDTQYF.

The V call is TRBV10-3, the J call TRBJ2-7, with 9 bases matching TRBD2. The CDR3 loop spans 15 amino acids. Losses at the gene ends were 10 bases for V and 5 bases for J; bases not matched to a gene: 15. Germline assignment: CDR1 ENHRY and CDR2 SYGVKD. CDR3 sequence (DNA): TGTGCCACCAAGTCACGAGCGGGAGGCCACGACGAGCAGTACGTC. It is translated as CATKSRAGGHDEQYV.

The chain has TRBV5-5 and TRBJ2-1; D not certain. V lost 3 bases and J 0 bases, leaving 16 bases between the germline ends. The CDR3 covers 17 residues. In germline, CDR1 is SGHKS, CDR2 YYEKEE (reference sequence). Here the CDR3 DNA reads TGTGCCAGCAGCTCCAGAGTCCCGGGCGGCTCCTACAATGAGCAGTTCTTC. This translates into CASSSRVPGGSYNEQFF.

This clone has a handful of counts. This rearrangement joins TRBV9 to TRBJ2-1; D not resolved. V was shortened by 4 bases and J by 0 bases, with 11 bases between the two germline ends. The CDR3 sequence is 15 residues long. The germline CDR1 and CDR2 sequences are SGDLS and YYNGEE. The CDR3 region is CASSTDGSSYNEQFF. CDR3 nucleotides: TGTGCCAGCAGCACTGATGGTAGCTCCTACAATGAGCAGTTCTTC.

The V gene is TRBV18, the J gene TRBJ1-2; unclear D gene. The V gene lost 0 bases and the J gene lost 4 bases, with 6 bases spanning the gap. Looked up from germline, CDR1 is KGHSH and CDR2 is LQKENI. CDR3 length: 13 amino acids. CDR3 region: CASSPPRIYGYTF. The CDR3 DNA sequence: TGTGCCAGCTCACCACCTAGAATCTATGGCTACACCTTC.

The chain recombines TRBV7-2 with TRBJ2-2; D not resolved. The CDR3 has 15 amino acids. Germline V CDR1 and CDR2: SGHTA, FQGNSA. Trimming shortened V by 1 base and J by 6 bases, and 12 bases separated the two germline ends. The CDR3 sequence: CASSLETWGSGELFF. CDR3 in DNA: TGTGCCAGCAGCTTAGAAACGTGGGGTTCCGGGGAGCTGTTTTTT.

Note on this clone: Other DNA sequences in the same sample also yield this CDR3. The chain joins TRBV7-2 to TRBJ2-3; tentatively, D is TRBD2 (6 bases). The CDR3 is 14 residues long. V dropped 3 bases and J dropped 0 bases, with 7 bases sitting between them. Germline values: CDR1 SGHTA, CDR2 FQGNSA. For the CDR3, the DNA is TGTGCCAGCAGCTTTCGGGGGAGCACAGATACGCAGTATTTT. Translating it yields CASSFRGSTDTQYF.

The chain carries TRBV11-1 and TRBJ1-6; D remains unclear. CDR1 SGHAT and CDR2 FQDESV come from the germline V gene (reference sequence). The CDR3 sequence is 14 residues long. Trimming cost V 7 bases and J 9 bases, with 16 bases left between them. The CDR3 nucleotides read TGTGCCAGCACTATGGGAAGGGTGGCTTCACCCCTCCACTTT. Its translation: CASTMGRVASPLHF.

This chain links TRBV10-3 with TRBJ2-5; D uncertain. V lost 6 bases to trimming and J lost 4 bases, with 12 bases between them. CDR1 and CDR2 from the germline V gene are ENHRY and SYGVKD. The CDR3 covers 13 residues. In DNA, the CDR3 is TGTGCCATCAGCTATAAGGACGGAGAGACCCAGTACTTC. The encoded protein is CAISYKDGETQYF.